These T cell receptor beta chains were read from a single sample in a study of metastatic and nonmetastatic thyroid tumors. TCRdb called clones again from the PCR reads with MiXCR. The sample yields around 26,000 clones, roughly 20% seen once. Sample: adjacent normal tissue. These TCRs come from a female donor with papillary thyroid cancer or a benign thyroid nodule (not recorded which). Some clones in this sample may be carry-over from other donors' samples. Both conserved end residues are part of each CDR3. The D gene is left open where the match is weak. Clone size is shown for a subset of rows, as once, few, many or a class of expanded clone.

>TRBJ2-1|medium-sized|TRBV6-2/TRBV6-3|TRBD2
CASSYVAGGISYNEQFF
TGTGCCAGCAGTTACGTAGCGGGAGGGATCTCCTACAATGAGCAGTTCTTC
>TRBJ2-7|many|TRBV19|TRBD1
CASSRRPGQGSYEQYF
TGTGCCAGTAGTAGACGACCGGGACAGGGATCCTACGAGCAGTACTTC
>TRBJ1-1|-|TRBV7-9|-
CASSGQTNTEAFF
TGTGCCAGCAGCGGACAGACAAACACTGAAGCTTTCTTT
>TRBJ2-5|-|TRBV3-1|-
CASSQECARTLQETQYF
TGTGCCAGCAGCCAAGAATGCGCGCGGACCCTCCAAGAGACCCAGTACTTC
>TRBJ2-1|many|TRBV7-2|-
CASRQMMGGEQFF
TGTGCCAGCAGACAGATGATGGGGGGTGAGCAGTTCTTC
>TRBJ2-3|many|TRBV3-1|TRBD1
CASSQWRTQGADTQYF
TGTGCCAGCAGCCAATGGCGGACTCAGGGGGCAGATACGCAGTATTTT
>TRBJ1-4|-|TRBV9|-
CASSAQGTNEKLFF
TGTGCCAGCAGCGCACAGGGTACTAATGAAAAACTGTTTTTT
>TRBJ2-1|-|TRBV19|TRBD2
CASRTGLAGTNEQFF
TGTGCCAGTAGGACGGGACTAGCGGGAACCAATGAGCAGTTCTTC
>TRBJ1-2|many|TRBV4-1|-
CASSQDGPQGRGYTF
TGCGCCAGCAGCCAAGATGGCCCCCAAGGTCGGGGCTACACCTTC
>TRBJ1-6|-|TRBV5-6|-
CASSLEGRARAPLHF
TGTGCCAGCAGCTTGGAGGGCAGGGCTCGGGCACCCCTCCACTTT
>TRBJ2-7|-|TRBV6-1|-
CASRYLYEQYF
TGTGCCAGCAGATACCTCTACGAGCAGTACTTC
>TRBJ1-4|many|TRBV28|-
CASRGAALSTNEKLFF
TGTGCCAGCAGGGGGGCGGCCCTTTCAACTAATGAAAAACTGTTTTTT
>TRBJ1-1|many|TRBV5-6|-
CASSLGGEAFF
TGTGCCAGCAGCTTGGGGGGGGAGGCTTTCTTT
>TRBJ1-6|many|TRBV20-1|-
CSALGVRFYNSPLHF
TGCAGTGCCCTTGGTGTCAGATTCTATAATTCACCCCTCCACTTT
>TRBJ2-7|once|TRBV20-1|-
CSARGLSGSRGEQYF
TGCAGTGCTAGAGGTCTATCGGGCTCTAGGGGTGAGCAGTACTTC
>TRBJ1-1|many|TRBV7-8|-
CASSPRLGDTEAFF
TGTGCCAGCAGCCCCCGTCTGGGGGACACTGAAGCTTTCTTT
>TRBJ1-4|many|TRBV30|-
CAWSVQKGKEKLFF
TGTGCCTGGAGTGTACAGAAGGGGAAAGAAAAACTGTTTTTT
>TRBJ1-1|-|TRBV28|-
CASSPSGRNTEAFF
TGTGCCAGCTCCCCGTCCGGAAGGAACACTGAAGCCTTCTTT
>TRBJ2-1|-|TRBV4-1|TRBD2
CPSSQIVSGGSSYNEQFF
TGCCCCAGCAGCCAAATTGTGAGCGGGGGAAGCTCCTACAATGAGCAGTTCTTC
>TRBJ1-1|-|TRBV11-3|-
CASSSDGLSTEAFF
TGTGCCAGCAGCTCGGACGGCTTGAGCACTGAAGCTTTCTTT
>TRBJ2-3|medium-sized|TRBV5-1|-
CASSSQFTDTQYF
TGCGCCAGCAGCAGCCAATTCACAGATACGCAGTATTTT
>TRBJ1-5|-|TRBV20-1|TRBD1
CSAPYRDRGFDQPQHF
TGCAGTGCTCCCTACCGGGACAGGGGGTTCGATCAGCCCCAGCATTTT
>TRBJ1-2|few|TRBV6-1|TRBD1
CASSERDSCTYGYTF
TGTGCCAGCAGTGAACGGGACAGTTGCACCTATGGCTACACCTTC
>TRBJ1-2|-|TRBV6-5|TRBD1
CASSYLGQGANYGYTF
TGTGCCAGCAGTTACTTAGGACAGGGGGCTAACTATGGCTACACCTTC
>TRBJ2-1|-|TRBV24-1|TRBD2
CATSRSTSGGDYNEQFF
TGTGCCACCAGCCGATCCACTAGCGGAGGGGACTACAATGAGCAGTTCTTC
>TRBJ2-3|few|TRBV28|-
CASSLRSALTDSQYF
TGTGCCAGCAGTTTACGTAGCGCCCTCACAGATTCGCAGTATTTT
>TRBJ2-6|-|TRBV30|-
CAWSGGANVLTF
TGTGCCTGGAGTGGTGGGGCCAACGTCCTGACTTTC
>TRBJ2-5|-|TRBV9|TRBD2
CASGTGPTSARYF
TGTGCCAGCGGGACCGGGCCCACTAGCGCACGGTACTTC
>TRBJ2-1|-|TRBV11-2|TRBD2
CASSRCTSVSHEQFF
TGTGCCAGCAGCCGATGTACTAGCGTGTCCCATGAGCAGTTCTTC
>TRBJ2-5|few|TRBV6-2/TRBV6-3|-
CASSYSPDRGSQDTQYF
TGTGCCAGCAGTTACTCCCCCGACCGGGGGTCCCAAGATACTCAGTACTTC
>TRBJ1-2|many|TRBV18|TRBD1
CASSPGQDYGYTF
TGTGCCAGCTCACCCGGACAGGACTATGGCTACACCTTC
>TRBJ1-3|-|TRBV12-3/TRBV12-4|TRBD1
CASSLGTALNF
TGTGCCAGCAGTCTGGGGACAGCTTTAAATTTT
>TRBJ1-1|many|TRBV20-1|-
CSASAGGGNTEAFF
TGCAGTGCTAGTGCTGGGGGGGGGAACACTGAAGCTTTCTTT
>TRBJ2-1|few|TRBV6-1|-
CASSDVAEEQFF
TGTGCCAGCAGTGATGTAGCGGAGGAGCAGTTCTTC
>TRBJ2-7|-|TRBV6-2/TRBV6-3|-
CASSYAVQLNLYEQYF
TGTGCCAGCAGTTACGCGGTACAACTCAACCTCTACGAGCAGTACTTC
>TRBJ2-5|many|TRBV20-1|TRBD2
CSARGWGKTSGGTYF
TGCAGTGCTAGAGGATGGGGGAAGACTAGCGGGGGCACGTACTTC
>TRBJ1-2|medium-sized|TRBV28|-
CASSLLVSLNYGYTF
TGTGCCAGCAGTTTATTGGTCAGTCTTAACTATGGCTACACCTTC
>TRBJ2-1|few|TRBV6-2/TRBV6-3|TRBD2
CASSYRLAGLRAERQFF
TGTGCCAGCAGTTACCGTCTAGCGGGACTTCGGGCCGAGCGACAGTTCTTC
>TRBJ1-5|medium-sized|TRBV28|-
CASSLHQGGQPQHF
TGTGCCAGCAGTTTACATCAGGGCGGGCAGCCCCAGCATTTT
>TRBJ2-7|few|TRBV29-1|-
CSVAAVYGQYF
TGCAGTGTCGCGGCCGTCTACGGGCAGTACTTC
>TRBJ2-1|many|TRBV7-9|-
CASSPGTLGRFF
TGTGCCAGCAGCCCCGGGACCCTCGGGCGGTTCTTC
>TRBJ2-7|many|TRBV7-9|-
CASSLVGAGKSSYEQYF
TGTGCCAGCAGCTTAGTCGGGGCAGGGAAGTCCTCCTACGAGCAGTACTTC
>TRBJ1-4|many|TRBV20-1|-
CSAQHTTNEKLFF
TGCAGTGCTCAGCACACAACTAATGAAAAACTGTTTTTT
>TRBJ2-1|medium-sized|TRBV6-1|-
CASSAFGSERNEQFF
TGTGCCAGCAGTGCCTTCGGTAGCGAGAGGAATGAGCAGTTCTTC
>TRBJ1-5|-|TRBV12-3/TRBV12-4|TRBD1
CASSIGGGLKQPQNF
TGTGCCAGCAGTATAGGGGGCGGCCTCAAACAGCCCCAGAATTTT
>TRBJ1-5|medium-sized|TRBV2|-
CASSLWDVYQPQHF
TGTGCCAGCAGCCTCTGGGACGTTTATCAGCCCCAGCATTTT
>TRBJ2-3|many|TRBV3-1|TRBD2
CASSQGRERFGTQYF
TGTGCCAGCAGCCAGGGGCGGGAGAGGTTTGGTACGCAGTATTTT
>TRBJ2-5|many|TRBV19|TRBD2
CASRNLGGGETQYF
TGTGCCAGCAGGAACCTGGGGGGGGGAGAGACCCAGTACTTC
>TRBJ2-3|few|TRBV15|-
CATSRERRSGTQYF
TGTGCCACCAGCAGAGAAAGAAGGTCGGGTACGCAGTATTTT
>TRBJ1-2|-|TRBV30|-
CASTQTANYGYTF
TGTGCCTCCACTCAGACTGCTAACTATGGCTACACCTTC
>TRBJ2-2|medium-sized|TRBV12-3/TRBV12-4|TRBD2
CASSFGGMSSGELFF
TGTGCCAGCAGTTTCGGGGGGATGTCCTCCGGGGAGCTGTTTTTT
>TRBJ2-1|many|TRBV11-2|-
CASSLEGANNEQFF
TGTGCCAGCAGCTTAGAGGGAGCGAACAATGAGCAGTTCTTC